The 18 T cell receptor beta chains in this list originate from one sample, sequenced in a study of OX40 agonist ivuxolimab in advanced cancers. The repertoire was sequenced with immunoSEQ multiplex PCR; TCRdb's copy has only in-frame clones and lacks some. The sample contains some 100,000 clones, roughly 80% of which appear only once. Sample: CD4+ or CD8+ T cells sorted from blood, taken in a trial of the OX40 agonist ivuxolimab. The receptors originated from an adult with an advanced solid tumor such as melanoma, head and neck, liver or kidney cancer.

This clone turned up a few times. This sequence joins TRBV30 and TRBJ2-7; 11 bases line up with TRBD1. This CDR3 contains 15 residues. Germline V lookup: CDR1 GTSNPN, CDR2 SVGIG (reference sequence). V lost 2 bases and J lost 3; bases outside the gene matches: 6. The chain's CDR3 is CAWSPPGTGGYEQYF. CDR3 sequence (DNA): TGTGCCTGGAGTCCCCCCGGGACAGGGGGCTACGAGCAGTACTTC. Full variable domain (remainder filled in from reference TRBV30 and TRBJ2-7): SQTIHQWPATLVQPVGSPLSLECTVEGTSNPNLYWYRQAAGRGLQLLFYSVGIGQISSEVPQNLSASRPQDRQFILSSKKLLLSDSGFYLCAWSPPGTGGYEQYFGPGTRLTVT.

This clone has only a few counts. The chain couples TRBV4-2 to TRBJ2-7, with 12 positions matching TRBD2. The germline gives CDR1 LGHNA, CDR2 YNFKEQ. V gave up 2 bases and J gave up 7 bases; unmatched junction bases: 9. The CDR3 sequence is 16 residues long. CDR3 in DNA: TGTGCCAGCAGCCAAACGACTAGCGGGGGTCTTCAAGAGCAGTACTTC. Its translation is CASSQTTSGGLQEQYF.

The rearrangement joins TRBV2 to TRBJ2-5; 10 positions match TRBD1. Germline values: CDR1 SNHLY, CDR2 FYNNEI. J gave up 5 bases and V 5 bases, and 5 bases lay outside the gene matches. This CDR3 comprises 14 residues. CDR3 sequence: CASSRDRGEETQYF. Here the CDR3 DNA reads TGTGCCAGCAGTAGGGACAGGGGTGAGGAGACCCAGTACTTC.

Regarding this clone: Other nucleotide sequences from this sample produce the same CDR3. The chain uses TRBV30 and TRBJ2-2, with 8 positions matching TRBD1. The CDR3 extends over 14 amino acids. Germline CDR1 is GTSNPN and CDR2 is SVGIG (reference sequence). V dropped 2 bases and J dropped 4; count of bases not matched to a gene: 3. The CDR3 spells CAWSRTGGTGELFF. For the CDR3, the DNA is TGTGCCTGGAGTCGAACAGGGGGCACCGGGGAGCTGTTTTTT.

The V and J genes are TRBV18 and TRBJ1-4; no firm D call. The CDR3 contains 13 residues. Trimming cost V 4 bases and J 8 bases, with 11 bases left between them. The V gene's germline CDR1 is KGHSH and CDR2 LQKENI. The CDR3 bases are TGTGCCAGCTCACGAGGAACGGAGGAAAAACTGTTTTTT. As protein: CASSRGTEEKLFF.

The chain links TRBV4-3 to TRBJ1-1, with D hard to call. Germline V gene data show CDR1 as LGHNA and CDR2 as YSLEER. The CDR3 length is 13 residues. V shed 2 bases and J shed 1 base, with 5 bases lying between them. The chain's CDR3 is CASSQQANTEAFF. The CDR3 nucleotides read TGCGCCAGCAGCCAACAAGCGAACACTGAAGCTTTCTTT.

In its sample, this clone was seen once. In DNA, the CDR3 is TGTGCCAGCAGCCCCCTTGGGGCCCAAGGAAACTATGGCTACACCTTC. Translated: CASSPLGAQGNYGYTF. V and J are TRBV14 and TRBJ1-2, with a possible D match to TRBD1 (5 bases). This CDR3 has 16 amino acids. CDR1 and CDR2 from the germline V gene are SGHDN and FVKESK. V was cut by 4 bases and J by 2 bases, with 17 bases left in between.

The chain uses TRBV4-1 and TRBJ2-3; 8 positions match TRBD2. The length of the CDR3 is 15 residues. Germline-derived CDR1 and CDR2 are MGHRA and YSYEKL. Germline trimming cut 1 base from V and 5 bases from J; bases unmatched to any gene: 5. The CDR3 nucleotides read TGCGCCAGCAGCCAAGGACCCAGCGGGGGAGATACGCAGTATTTT. Encoded protein: CASSQGPSGGDTQYF.

The rearrangement uses TRBV28 and TRBJ1-2, with D possibly being TRBD1 (5 bases). The ends were cut back, 4 bases at V and 4 bases at J, with 7 bases in the middle. Per germline, CDR1 MDHEN and CDR2 SYDVKM. The CDR3 sequence is 12 residues long. CDR3 sequence (DNA): TGTGCCAGCAGTTCGGACACCTATGGCTACACCTTC. Translated: CASSSDTYGYTF.

The gene calls are TRBV4-3 and TRBJ1-4, with D perhaps matching TRBD1 (6 bases). Per the germline V gene, CDR1 is LGHNA and CDR2 is YSLEER. The CDR3 runs 14 residues. The germline V and J ends were trimmed by 4 bases and 7 bases, with 13 bases remaining between them. CDR3 residues: CASSPLTGGEKLFF. The CDR3 bases are TGCGCCAGCAGCCCTTTGACAGGTGGTGAAAAACTGTTTTTT.

This chain links TRBV9 with TRBJ2-6; a weak D match, TRBD1 (5 bases). This CDR3 is 15 amino acids long. V was cut by 0 bases and J by 2 bases, with 6 bases left in between. CDR1 and CDR2 from the germline V gene are SGDLS and YYNGEE. CDR3 in DNA: TGTGCCAGCAGCGTAGTAGGGGCTGGGGCCAACGTCCTGACTTTC. Encoded protein: CASSVVGAGANVLTF.

The chain is built from TRBV6-5 and TRBJ1-2; TRBD1 might be the D (5 bases). The CDR3 is made up of 12 amino acids. Trimming removed 7 bases at V and 6 bases at J, with 12 bases between. CDR1 MNHEY and CDR2 SVGAGI come from the germline V gene. The CDR3 loop is CASKEGIHGYTF. CDR3 nucleotides: TGTGCCAGCAAGGAGGGGATTCATGGCTACACCTTC.

The V call is TRBV28, the J call TRBJ1-1, with D possibly being TRBD1 (6 bases). Germline loops: CDR1 MDHEN, CDR2 SYDVKM. V was cut by 1 base and J by 7 bases, with 19 bases left in between. The CDR3 is 16 residues long. DNA of the CDR3: TGTGCCAGCAGTTTATCGGGCTGGGGGCGAAGGGATGAAGCTTTCTTT. Protein: CASSLSGWGRRDEAFF.

A single count supports this clone. J is TRBJ2-3 and V is TRBV28, with D unresolved. There are 13 residues in the CDR3. V gave up 5 bases and J gave up 0 bases, with 6 bases separating them. Germline CDR1 is MDHEN and CDR2 is SYDVKM. CDR3 residues: CASSKQSTDTQYF. The CDR3 DNA sequence: TGTGCCAGCAGTAAACAGAGCACAGATACGCAGTATTTT.

The chain combines TRBV6-1 with TRBJ2-5; maybe TRBD2 (6 bases). Germline lookup yields CDR1 MNHNS and CDR2 SASEGT. With 1 base removed from V and 7 bases from J, the gap between germline ends came to 7 bases. This CDR3 is built from 12 residues. The CDR3 nucleotides read TGTGCCAGCAGTGAAGACGGGGGGACCCAGTACTTC. Encoded protein: CASSEDGGTQYF.

This clone was recorded a few times. The chain has TRBV10-3 and TRBJ1-1; D uncertain. Germline V CDR1 and CDR2: ENHRY, SYGVKD. V lost 8 bases to trimming and J lost 1 base, with 8 bases between them. This CDR3 region has 12 residues. CDR3: CAIFDGNTEAFF. The CDR3 nucleotides are TGTGCCATCTTCGACGGGAACACTGAAGCTTTCTTT.

The chain combines TRBV6-1 with TRBJ2-3; possible D gene TRBD1, 5 bases. The CDR3 consists of 12 residues. Trimming left V 6 bases short and J 5 bases short, with 9 bases between. Germline-derived CDR1 and CDR2 are MNHNS and SASEGT. CDR3 sequence reads: CASRVTVDTQYF. The CDR3 bases are TGTGCCAGCAGGGTGACAGTAGATACGCAGTATTTT.

This clone was recorded at least ten times. The V call is TRBV7-9, the J call TRBJ1-6; D call uncertain. Trimming took 5 bases from V and 7 from J, leaving 12 bases between them. CDR1 and CDR2 (germline): SEHNR, FQNEAQ (reference sequence). This CDR3 comprises 14 residues. CDR3 DNA sequence: TGTGCCAGCAGCCCCACGGCGAACAATTCACCCCTCCACTTT. It translates to CASSPTANNSPLHF.